These 9 T cell receptor beta chains share one sample of origin, sequenced in a study of blood T cell repertoires in COVID-19. Clones were read by immunoSEQ multiplex PCR, and TCRdb kept only the in-frame ones, dropping some. The profile shows tens of thousands of clones, 80% of them singletons. The specimen sequenced was peripheral blood. These receptors originate from a woman between 65 and 79 years old with acute or convalescent COVID-19.

This rearrangement joins TRBV5-1 to TRBJ2-3; the match to TRBD1 covers 7 bases. The CDR3 consists of 14 residues. The germline gives CDR1 SGHRS, CDR2 YFSETQ. V dropped 6 bases and J dropped 3; count of bases not matched to a gene: 7. CDR3 nucleotide sequence: TGCGCCAGCAAGGGACAGTTGTCAACAGATACGCAGTATTTT. The encoded protein is CASKGQLSTDTQYF.

V is TRBV4-2 and J is TRBJ2-3; 10 nucleotides agree with TRBD2. V lost 4 bases, J lost 5 bases, and 3 bases stayed unmatched. CDR1 and CDR2 (germline): LGHNA, YNFKEQ. CDR3 length: 14 residues. The CDR3 DNA follows: TGTGCCAGCAGCCCGGGGACTAGCGAAGATACGCAGTATTTT. Its protein is CASSPGTSEDTQYF.

The chain employs TRBV10-3 and TRBJ2-7; 10 nucleotides agree with TRBD1. The V gene end was trimmed by 5 bases and the J gene end by 5 bases; junction bases not matched to a gene: 6. The CDR3 is 14 amino acids. Per germline, CDR1 ENHRY and CDR2 SYGVKD. For the CDR3, the DNA is TGTGCCATCAGTAACGGGACAGGGGAGCACGAGCAGTACTTC. Its protein product is CAISNGTGEHEQYF.

This clone was seen at least ten times. The gene calls are TRBV25-1 and TRBJ2-1; 13 bases match TRBD2. This CDR3 comprises 15 residues. Germline V CDR1 and CDR2: MGHDK, SYGVNS. V shed 5 bases and J 9 bases; nucleotides not matched to a gene: 7. The CDR3 nucleotides are TGTGCCAGCAGTCCGGGACTAGCGGGGAATACTGAGCAGTTCTTC. Protein: CASSPGLAGNTEQFF.

The rearrangement joins TRBV14 to TRBJ1-1; the D gene is possibly TRBD1 (5 bases). Trimming removed 0 bases at V and 0 bases at J, with 5 bases between. The CDR3 has 14 amino acids. Germline loops: CDR1 SGHDN, CDR2 FVKESK. The CDR3 region is CASSQEDMNTEAFF. For the CDR3, the DNA is TGTGCCAGCAGCCAAGAGGACATGAACACTGAAGCTTTCTTT.

The rearrangement joins TRBV4-2 to TRBJ2-1, with TRBD2 identical over 10 bases. Germline CDR1 and CDR2: LGHNA and YNFKEQ. The CDR3 runs 15 residues. The V gene end was trimmed by 1 base and the J gene end by 9 bases; junction bases not matched to a gene: 6. The CDR3 DNA reads TGTGCCAGCAGCCAAGGACTAGCGGGTATTAGTGAGCAGTTCTTC. It codes for CASSQGLAGISEQFF.

This clone occurred a few times. The V and J genes are TRBV7-2 and TRBJ1-1, with TRBD1 matching 9 bases. The CDR3 runs 14 residues. The V gene's germline CDR1 is SGHTA and CDR2 FQGNSA. The junction had 5 bases not matched to a gene; V was cut back by 5 bases and J by 4 bases. The CDR3 coding sequence is TGTGCCAGCAGCACGGGACAGGGCTTCACTGAAGCTTTCTTT. Translation gives CASSTGQGFTEAFF.

The V and J genes are TRBV5-6 and TRBJ1-5, with D possibly TRBD1 on 5 matching bases. The germline gives CDR1 SGHDT, CDR2 YYEEEE. V lost 4 bases and J 2 bases, leaving 13 bases between the germline ends. This CDR3 has 15 residues. The CDR3 sequence is CASSPGPWGNQPQHF. The CDR3, as DNA: TGTGCCAGCAGCCCAGGGCCTTGGGGCAATCAGCCCCAGCATTTT. Together with reference TRBV5-6 and TRBJ1-5, the CDR3 gives the full variable domain: DAGVTQSPTHLIKTRGQQVTLRCSPKSGHDTVSWYQQALGQGPQFIFQYYEEEERQRGNFPDRFSGHQFPNYSSELNVNALLLGDSALYLCASSPGPWGNQPQHFGDGTRLSIL.

The chain uses TRBV9 and TRBJ1-3; 7 nucleotides line up with TRBD1. V lost 3 bases, J lost 2 bases, and 8 bases stayed unmatched. The germline V gene has CDR1 SGDLS and CDR2 YYNGEE. There are 16 residues in the CDR3. CDR3 DNA sequence: TGTGCCAGCAGCGCCCGGGACAGTGAGCCTGGAAACACCATATATTTT. This sequence encodes CASSARDSEPGNTIYF. The variable domain in full, with the rest retrieved from reference TRBV9 and TRBJ1-3, is DSGVTQTPKHLITATGQRVTLRCSPRSGDLSVYWYQQSLDQGLQFLIQYYNGEERAKGNILERFSAQQFPDLHSELNLSSLELGDSALYFCASSARDSEPGNTIYFGEGSWLTVV.